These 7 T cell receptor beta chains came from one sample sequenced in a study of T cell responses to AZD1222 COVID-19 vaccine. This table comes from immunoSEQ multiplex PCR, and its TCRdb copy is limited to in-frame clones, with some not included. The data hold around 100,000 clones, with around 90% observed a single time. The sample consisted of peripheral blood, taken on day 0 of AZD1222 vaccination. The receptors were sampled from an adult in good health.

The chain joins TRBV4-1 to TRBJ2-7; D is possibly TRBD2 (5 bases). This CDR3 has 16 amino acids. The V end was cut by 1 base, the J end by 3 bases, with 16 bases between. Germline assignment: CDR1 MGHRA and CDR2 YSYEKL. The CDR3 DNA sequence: TGCGCCAGCAGCCAAGCTTGGGGTCGGAGGAACTACGAGCAGTACTTC. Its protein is CASSQAWGRRNYEQYF.

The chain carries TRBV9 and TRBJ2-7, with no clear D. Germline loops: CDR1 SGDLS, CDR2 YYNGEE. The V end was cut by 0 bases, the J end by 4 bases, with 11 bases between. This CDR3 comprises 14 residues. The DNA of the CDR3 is TGTGCCAGCAGCGTAGGGTCTAGTGCGTACGAGCAGTACTTC. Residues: CASSVGSSAYEQYF.

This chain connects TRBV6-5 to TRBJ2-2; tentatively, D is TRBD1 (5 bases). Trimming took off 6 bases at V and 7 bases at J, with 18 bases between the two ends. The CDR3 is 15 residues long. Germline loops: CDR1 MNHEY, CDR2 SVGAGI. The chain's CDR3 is CASRLQGARGGELFF. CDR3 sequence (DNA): TGTGCCAGCAGACTCCAGGGTGCTCGAGGCGGGGAGCTGTTTTTT.

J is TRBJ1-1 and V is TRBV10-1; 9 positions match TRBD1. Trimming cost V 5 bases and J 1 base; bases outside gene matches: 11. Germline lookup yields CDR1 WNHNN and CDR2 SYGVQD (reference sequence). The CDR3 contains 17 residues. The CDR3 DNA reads TGCGCCAGCAGTCCGGGAGGTACAGGGGGCCAGAACACTGAAGCTTTCTTT. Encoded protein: CASSPGGTGGQNTEAFF.

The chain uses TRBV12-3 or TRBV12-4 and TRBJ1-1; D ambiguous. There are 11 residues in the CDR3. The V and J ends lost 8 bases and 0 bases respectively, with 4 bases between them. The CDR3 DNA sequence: TGTGCCAGCGGCTTGAACACTGAAGCTTTCTTT. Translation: CASGLNTEAFF.

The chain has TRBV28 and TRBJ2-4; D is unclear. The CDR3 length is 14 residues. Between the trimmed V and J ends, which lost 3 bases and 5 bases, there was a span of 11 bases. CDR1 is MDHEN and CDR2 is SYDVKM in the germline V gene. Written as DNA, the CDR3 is TGTGCCAGCAGTTTGGGGTGGGTCCAAAACATTCAGTACTTC. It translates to CASSLGWVQNIQYF.

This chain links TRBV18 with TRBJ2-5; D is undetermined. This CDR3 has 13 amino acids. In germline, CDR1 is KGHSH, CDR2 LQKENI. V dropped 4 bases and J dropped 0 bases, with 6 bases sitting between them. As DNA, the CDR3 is TGTGCCAGCTCACTCTTGTACCAAGAGACCCAGTACTTC. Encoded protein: CASSLLYQETQYF. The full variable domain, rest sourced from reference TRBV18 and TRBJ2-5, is NAGVMQNPRHLVRRRGQEARLRCSPMKGHSHVYWYRQLPEEGLKFMVYLQKENIIDESGMPKERFSAEFPKEGPSILRIQQVVRGDSAAYFCASSLLYQETQYFGPGTRLLVL.